This T cell receptor (beta chain) was captured by sequencing in a study of T cell repertoires in ileal Crohn's disease. Whole-study context: Thiopurines (under 12) or anti-TNF agents (about 19) were given postoperatively to about half.

CDR1 is MNHNY and CDR2 is SVGAGI in the germline V gene (reference sequence). V shed 4 bases and J 5 bases; nucleotides not matched to a gene: 4. CDR3 length: 16 residues. Repertoires were generated with immunoSEQ multiplex PCR, while TCRdb's copy carries only in-frame clones and drops some. The data show some 6,700 clones, with under 85% seen just once and roughly 4.5% held by the top ten. The sample comprised ileal tissue. This TCR was recovered from an adult with Crohn's disease. The V call is TRBV6-6, the J call TRBJ2-1; 14 positions agree with TRBD2. The CDR3 spells CASSFSTSGRDNEQFF. The DNA of the CDR3 is TGTGCCAGCAGTTTCTCGACTAGCGGGAGGGACAATGAGCAGTTCTTC.